This T cell receptor beta chain was sequenced for a study of cytomegalovirus exposure and HLA in healthy donors. Study-wide results and limits: Most TCR beta V segments were productive about 87% or about 30% of the time in an earlier analysis. TCR beta chains associated with HLA were, in a later analysis, more clonally expanded than equally common others.

60 Vbeta and 13 Jbeta primers were used in PCR. Libraries were prepared by immunoSEQ multiplex PCR; TCRdb keeps only in-frame clonotypes and omits some of them. The sample holds about 120,000 clones, approximately 77% seen once. It was healthy bone marrow donors who served as donors. A remark on this clone: Its antigen is not identified. Other DNA sequences in this sample translate to the same CDR3.

This receptor was identified in a man between 45 and 60 years old in good health and CMV-seropositive. The sequenced sample was PBMCs.

The CDR3 sequence is CASTGTGTYEQYF. CDR3 in DNA: TGTGCCAGCACCGGCACAGGGACCTACGAGCAGTACTTC. This sequence joins TRBV28 and TRBJ2-7, with D tentatively TRBD1 (6 bases). CDR1 MDHEN and CDR2 SYDVKM come from the germline V gene. V gave up 7 bases and J gave up 2 bases, with 12 bases separating them. This CDR3 region has 13 residues.